Listed below are T cell receptor beta chains from one sample, sequenced in a study of human T cells and chemical hapten exposure. TCRdb recomputed calls from the RACE reads with MiXCR, one row per CDR3 protein. The repertoire holds 180,000 or so distinct CDR3 sequences, with 30% as singletons. The specimen was whole blood, collected in connection with sensitization to the hapten diphenylcyclopropenone (DPC). Every receptor here comes from a woman aged 25 to 39 with alopecia areata. Some clones in this sample may be carry-over from other donors' samples. The CDR3 runs from the conserved cysteine through the conserved F or W. The D gene is left open where the match is weak. Where a row states a size, it is once, few, many or the class of an expanded clone; other rows omit it.

J gene: TRBJ1-4; D gene: NA; clone size: few; V gene: TRBV27; CDR3 protein: CASRTGFLSEKLFF; CDR3 DNA: TGTGCCAGCAGAACGGGGTTTTTGAGTGAAAAACTGTTTTTT
J gene: TRBJ2-3; D gene: NA; clone size: once; V gene: TRBV5-1; CDR3 protein: CASSLDHLDTQYF; CDR3 DNA: TGCGCCAGCAGCTTGGACCACTTGGATACGCAGTATTTT
J gene: TRBJ1-6; D gene: TRBD1; clone size: NA; V gene: TRBV27; CDR3 protein: CASSWDRSYNSPLHF; CDR3 DNA: TGTGCCAGCAGTTGGGACAGGAGCTATAATTCACCCCTCCACTTT
J gene: TRBJ2-7; D gene: TRBD2; clone size: few; V gene: TRBV3-1; CDR3 protein: CASSRVAGGHLRYEQYF; CDR3 DNA: TGTGCCAGCAGCCGAGTAGCGGGGGGACATCTACGCTACGAGCAGTACTTC
J gene: TRBJ2-2; D gene: NA; clone size: NA; V gene: TRBV4-2; CDR3 protein: CASSQDQGGGGNTGELFF; CDR3 DNA: TGTGCCAGCAGCCAAGATCAGGGAGGGGGGGGGAACACCGGGGAGCTGTTTTTT
J gene: TRBJ2-2; D gene: NA; clone size: NA; V gene: TRBV3-1; CDR3 protein: CASSQADTGELFF; CDR3 DNA: TGTGCCAGCAGCCAAGCGGACACCGGGGAGCTGTTTTTT
J gene: TRBJ2-3; D gene: TRBD2; clone size: few; V gene: TRBV6-6; CDR3 protein: CASSRRLAGNTDTQYF; CDR3 DNA: TGTGCCAGCAGTCGTCGACTAGCGGGTAACACAGATACGCAGTATTTT
J gene: TRBJ1-1; D gene: NA; clone size: NA; V gene: TRBV28; CDR3 protein: CASSLSISGRIGAFF; CDR3 DNA: TGTGCCAGCAGTTTATCCATCTCTGGTCGTATTGGAGCTTTCTTT
J gene: TRBJ1-1; D gene: NA; clone size: NA; V gene: TRBV7-2; CDR3 protein: CASSFGQRTEAFF; CDR3 DNA: TGTGCCAGCAGCTTTGGACAGAGAACTGAAGCTTTCTTT
J gene: TRBJ1-5; D gene: TRBD1; clone size: few; V gene: TRBV2; CDR3 protein: CASRDSYSNQPQHF; CDR3 DNA: TGTGCCAGCCGGGACAGTTATAGCAATCAGCCCCAGCATTTT
J gene: TRBJ2-6; D gene: NA; clone size: NA; V gene: TRBV5-1; CDR3 protein: CASSFASGANVLTF; CDR3 DNA: TGCGCCAGCAGCTTCGCGTCTGGGGCCAACGTCCTGACTTTC
J gene: TRBJ2-1; D gene: NA; clone size: NA; V gene: TRBV29-1; CDR3 protein: CSVDFGNKVVVF; CDR3 DNA: TGCAGCGTTGATTTTGGAAATAAGGTTGTAGTCTTC
J gene: TRBJ2-5; D gene: TRBD1; clone size: few; V gene: TRBV7-2; CDR3 protein: CASGPGQGLETQYF; CDR3 DNA: TGTGCCAGTGGACCGGGACAGGGGTTAGAGACCCAGTACTTC
J gene: TRBJ2-7; D gene: TRBD2; clone size: NA; V gene: TRBV12-3/TRBV12-4; CDR3 protein: CASSLSAGSSYEQYF; CDR3 DNA: TGTGCCAGCAGTTTGTCAGCGGGGTCCTCCTACGAGCAGTACTTC
J gene: TRBJ1-1; D gene: NA; clone size: NA; V gene: TRBV25-1; CDR3 protein: CASSGRQPRTEAFF; CDR3 DNA: TGTGCCAGCAGTGGCCGACAGCCGCGGACTGAAGCTTTCTTT